This TCR beta chain comes out of a study of naive and memory T cell subsets. Study results and caveats: TCR transcript changes with activation or differentiation may affect this RNA method.

The library had UMIs added by 3' ligation of an oligonucleotide to TCR cDNA. Whole blood, around 2.5 ml, came from adult healthy volunteers. Input was roughly 1 to 1,100 ng of DNase-treated total RNA without cell sorting. This clonotype was found a few times. Its antigen is not identified. Between the trimmed V and J ends, which lost 3 bases and 0 bases, there was a span of 11 bases. Germline lookup yields CDR1 DFQATT and CDR2 SNEGSKA (reference sequence). The CDR3 is 15 residues long. Amplification of ligated cDNA took four PCR rounds with SP2 and nested alpha and beta constant primers. Blood and skin TCR RNA was reverse transcribed with alpha and beta constant primers. TCRdb redid the calling of the 5' RACE reads with MiXCR, one entry per CDR3 protein. The sample has roughly 60,000 distinct CDR3 sequences; roughly 6.7% are singletons.

This chain links TRBV20-1 with TRBJ2-2; D possibly corresponds to TRBD2 (6 bases). The receptor comes from a male donor in good health. CDR3 coding DNA: TGCAGTGCTAGGGATAGGGACTCGAACACCGGGGAGCTGTTTTTT. The encoded protein is CSARDRDSNTGELFF.